The rows below give T cell receptor beta chains drawn from one sample of a study of shared clonotypes between healthy human individuals. Data came from immunoSEQ multiplex PCR; TCRdb stores just in-frame clones and leaves some out. The sample yields 400,000 to 600,000 clones, 90% to 97% seen once. Sequencing input: naive CD4+ T cells sorted from blood. The receptor set was obtained from a woman aged 25 to 39 in good health. CDR3s include the opening cysteine and the closing phenylalanine or tryptophan. The D gene is left open where the match is weak. Clone size is shown for a subset of rows, as once, few, many or a class of expanded clone.

abundance,d_gene,j_gene,len,v_gene,CDR3nt,CDR3aa
-,-,TRBJ1-1,13,TRBV10-3,TGTGCCACAGGACAGAATGGGGACACTGAAGCTTTCTTT,CATGQNGDTEAFF
-,-,TRBJ2-2,12,TRBV7-8,TGTGCCAGCAGCCGCACGACCGGGGAGCTGTTTTTT,CASSRTTGELFF
-,-,TRBJ1-1,13,TRBV28,TGTGCCAGCAGCCGAACAGAGAACACTGAAGCTTTCTTT,CASSRTENTEAFF
-,TRBD2,TRBJ2-7,17,TRBV5-1,TGCGCCAGCAGCTTGGCCCCTAGCGGGAGTACAACCTACGAGCAGTACTTC,CASSLAPSGSTTYEQYF
-,-,TRBJ2-5,12,TRBV28,TGTGCCAGCAGTTTACAACAAGAGACCCAGTACTTC,CASSLQQETQYF
-,-,TRBJ2-6,18,TRBV9,TGTGCCAGCAGCGTATCACAGACCCAACAAGCTGGGGCCAACGTCCTGACTTTC,CASSVSQTQQAGANVLTF
-,TRBD2,TRBJ2-1,19,TRBV27,TGTGCCAGCACCCCGGGACTAGCGGGAGAGATAGCGTCCTACAATGAGCAGTTCTTC,CASTPGLAGEIASYNEQFF
-,-,TRBJ1-4,15,TRBV28,TGTGCCAGCACCCCCGGGCCCTTTACTAATGAAAAACTGTTTTTT,CASTPGPFTNEKLFF
-,TRBD1,TRBJ1-3,14,TRBV5-6,TGTGCCAGCCGGCTCGACAGGGCTGGAAACACCATATATTTT,CASRLDRAGNTIYF
-,-,TRBJ2-7,14,TRBV11-2,TGTGCCAGCGCTGATGGGGATTTCGGGTACGAGCAGTACTTC,CASADGDFGYEQYF
-,-,TRBJ2-1,15,TRBV15,TGTGCCACCAGCAGACACCCGGACGCCGGCAATGAGCAGTTCTTC,CATSRHPDAGNEQFF
once,-,TRBJ1-4,13,TRBV23-1,TGCGCCAGCAGTCAGCGGAGGGATGAAAAACTGTTTTTT,CASSQRRDEKLFF
-,TRBD2,TRBJ2-7,14,TRBV13,TGTGCCAGCAGCTTAGCGGGAGGGCCATGGGAGCAGTACTTC,CASSLAGGPWEQYF
few,TRBD1,TRBJ2-7,14,TRBV19,TGTGCCAGTAGTGTGGACAGGGGATCCTACGAGCAGTACTTC,CASSVDRGSYEQYF
-,-,TRBJ2-7,15,TRBV10-2,TGCGCCAGCAGTGAGGGAGCCGCAGTGAACTACGAGCAGTACTTC,CASSEGAAVNYEQYF
-,-,TRBJ2-5,16,TRBV6-5,TGTGCCAGCAGTTACACGGGGTCCTTGGATGGGGAGACCCAGTACTTC,CASSYTGSLDGETQYF
once,-,TRBJ1-1,16,TRBV7-9,TGTGCCAGCAGCGAAACGGGCCGAAGGATGATGACTGAAGCTTTCTTT,CASSETGRRMMTEAFF
-,TRBD1,TRBJ2-3,17,TRBV25-1,TGTGCCAGCAGCTGGGGGTCCGGGACAGGGTCCACAGATACGCAGTATTTT,CASSWGSGTGSTDTQYF
few,-,TRBJ1-3,15,TRBV4-1,TGCGCCAGCAGCCCACAGTTTGGCTCTGGAAACACCATATATTTT,CASSPQFGSGNTIYF
-,TRBD1,TRBJ1-2,15,TRBV5-1,TGCGCCAGCAGCCTATCGGGACAGGGGCACTATGGCTACACCTTC,CASSLSGQGHYGYTF
-,TRBD1,TRBJ1-1,15,TRBV5-4,TGTGCAACAACTCCAGGACAGGGGGCAGGCACTGAAGCTTTCTTT,CATTPGQGAGTEAFF
-,-,TRBJ2-7,15,TRBV4-1,TGCGCCAGCAGCCAAGGTCGTAACGTGGCCTACGAGCAGTACTTC,CASSQGRNVAYEQYF
-,-,TRBJ2-1,13,TRBV5-1,TGCGCCAGCAGGGAGAGCTCCTACAATGAGCAGTTCTTC,CASRESSYNEQFF
-,-,TRBJ1-1,15,TRBV10-2,TGCGCCAGCAGGCCATTAAGCCGGCTGAACACTGAAGCTTTCTTT,CASRPLSRLNTEAFF
-,TRBD2,TRBJ2-7,17,TRBV28,TGTGCCAGCAGAATGACTAGCGGGAGGGCCGTCGCCTACGAGCAGTACTTC,CASRMTSGRAVAYEQYF
-,TRBD1,TRBJ2-2,15,TRBV19,TGTGCCAGTAGTCTTAGGACAGGGCGTAGGGGGGAGCTGTTTTTT,CASSLRTGRRGELFF
-,-,TRBJ2-3,13,TRBV4-1,TGCGCCAGCAGCCAAGGAGCAGGAGATACGCAGTATTTT,CASSQGAGDTQYF
-,-,TRBJ1-3,14,TRBV23-1,TGCGCCAGCAGTCAAATGGAAGTGAGAAACACCATATATTTT,CASSQMEVRNTIYF
-,TRBD2,TRBJ2-1,14,TRBV6-1,TGTGCCAGCACCGGGACTAGCGTGGACAATGAGCAGTTCTTC,CASTGTSVDNEQFF
-,-,TRBJ1-1,15,TRBV7-6,TGTGCCAGCAGCTTCTGGGACCAGGACGGTCCTGAAGCTTTCTTT,CASSFWDQDGPEAFF
-,TRBD1,TRBJ1-4,15,TRBV5-1,TGCGCCAGCAGCTCAGGGACAGCTGAAATGGAAAAACTGTTTTTT,CASSSGTAEMEKLFF
-,TRBD2,TRBJ2-1,16,TRBV19,TGTGCCAGTAGTCCTATAAGGGCGGGAGCGATAGTTGAGCAGTTCTTC,CASSPIRAGAIVEQFF
-,-,TRBJ2-1,14,TRBV19,TGTGCCAGTAGTATATCGTCCAGCCGGAATGAGCAGTTCTTC,CASSISSSRNEQFF